The rows below give T cell receptor beta chains drawn from one sample of a study of blood T cell repertoires in COVID-19. Produced via immunoSEQ multiplex PCR; TCRdb's table is partial and in-frame only. The repertoire holds 300,000 or so clones, 70% to 90% seen once, with 3% to 4% in the top ten. Material for sequencing was peripheral blood. The receptor set was obtained from a woman in her thirties or forties with acute or convalescent COVID-19. The CDR3 runs from the conserved cysteine through the conserved F or W. D genes are given only for firm matches.

CDR3nt	CDR3aa	j_gene	v_gene	d_gene
TGTGCCAGTAGTACGGGGGGTTCCTATAATTCACCCCTCCACTTT	CASSTGGSYNSPLHF	TRBJ1-6	TRBV19	-
TGTGCCAGCGGTACCCCCGGAGACACCATATATTTT	CASGTPGDTIYF	TRBJ1-3	TRBV28	-
TGTGCCGCGCTCGCATTCGACAGGGCTAGGGATGAGCAGTTCTTC	CAALAFDRARDEQFF	TRBJ2-1	TRBV5-8	TRBD1
TGTGCCAGCAGCCAAGATGGAGGAGCAGGCGGGGAAGAGACCCAGTACTTC	CASSQDGGAGGEETQYF	TRBJ2-5	TRBV3-1/TRBV3-2	-
TGTGCTAGTGGTTTCCCTCGACAGGGGACTTATGGCTACACCTTC	CASGFPRQGTYGYTF	TRBJ1-2	TRBV12-5	TRBD1
TGTGCCAGCAGCTTAGGTATGAACAGGGGCCATGGCTACACCTTC	CASSLGMNRGHGYTF	TRBJ1-2	TRBV5-4	TRBD1
TGTGCCAGCAGCGACAGGGAGGTTATCGAGACCCAGTACTTC	CASSDREVIETQYF	TRBJ2-5	TRBV7-9	-
TGTGCCAGTTCCCCGGGGGGTTATAATTCACCCCTCCACTTT	CASSPGGYNSPLHF	TRBJ1-6	TRBV19	-
TGTGCCAGTACCTCAAGGACAGCAAAGTGGGGCTATGGCTACACCTTC	CASTSRTAKWGYGYTF	TRBJ1-2	TRBV19	-
TGTGCCAGCAGTTTCGGACAGGGTTCACCCCTCCACTTT	CASSFGQGSPLHF	TRBJ1-6	TRBV12-3/TRBV12-4	TRBD1
TGTGCCAGCAGTTACGACAGGACGGGCTACACCTTC	CASSYDRTGYTF	TRBJ1-2	TRBV6-5	-
TGTGCCAGCAGTTACTCAGAGAAAAACACTGAAGCTTTCTTT	CASSYSEKNTEAFF	TRBJ1-1	TRBV6-6	-
TGTGCCACCAGTGAACAAAACAGGGCTACTGGGGCCAACGTCCTGACTTTC	CATSEQNRATGANVLTF	TRBJ2-6	TRBV24-1	-
TGTGCCAACCCCAGGGGGAGTAGAGATACGCAGTATTTT	CANPRGSRDTQYF	TRBJ2-3	TRBV10-3	TRBD1
TGTGCCAGCTCATACTATAGCGGATTCCAAGAGACCCAGTACTTC	CASSYYSGFQETQYF	TRBJ2-5	TRBV18	-
TGTGCCAGTAGTTCCCGGGTCTGGAACACTGAAGCTTTCTTT	CASSSRVWNTEAFF	TRBJ1-1	TRBV19	-
TGTGCCAGCACCCCAGGGACTAACTATGGCTACACCTTC	CASTPGTNYGYTF	TRBJ1-2	TRBV2	-